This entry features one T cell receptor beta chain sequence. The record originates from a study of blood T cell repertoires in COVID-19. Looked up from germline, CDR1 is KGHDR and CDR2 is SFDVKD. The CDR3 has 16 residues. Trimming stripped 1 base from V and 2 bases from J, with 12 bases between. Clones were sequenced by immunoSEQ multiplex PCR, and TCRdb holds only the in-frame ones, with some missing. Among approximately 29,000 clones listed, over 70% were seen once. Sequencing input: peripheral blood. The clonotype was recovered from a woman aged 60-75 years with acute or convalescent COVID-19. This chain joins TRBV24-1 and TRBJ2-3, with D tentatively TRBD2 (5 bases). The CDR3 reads CATSDFGKGPTDTQYF. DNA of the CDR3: TGTGCCACCAGTGATTTCGGGAAAGGGCCCACAGATACGCAGTATTTT.